The entry below gives a single T cell receptor beta chain sequence along with its context. Participants' own reports of clinical history determined their cohort assignment. Symptom resolution, clearance, or two negative PCRs marked the recovered donors of Cohort 3. The data are from a study of blood T cell repertoires in COVID-19. Study-level background: Samples representing acute and convalescent COVID-19 were sourced from the United States, Italy and Spain.

How the authors handled the data: Estimated nucleated cell counts came from reference gene primer amplification. Only in-frame clones appear in the TCRdb table, and some are missing; sequencing was by immunoSEQ multiplex PCR. Clone size and the V and J calls come from that table; the DNA yielded D and trimming. The table records about 370,000 clones, 80% to 90% of them present only once. CDR1 is LGHNT, CDR2 FRNRAP, per germline. Trimming removed 6 bases from V and 6 bases from J; junction bases left unmatched: 5. This CDR3 spans 14 amino acids. The clonotype originates from a man aged 18 to 30 who had recovered from COVID-19. The sequencing sample was made of PBMCs or T cells enriched from blood (not recorded which). The chain joins TRBV12-5 to TRBJ1-5, with 10 bases fitting TRBD1. The CDR3 spells CASGGQGYTQPQHF. The CDR3 nucleotides are TGTGCTAGTGGGGGACAGGGGTATACTCAGCCCCAGCATTTT.